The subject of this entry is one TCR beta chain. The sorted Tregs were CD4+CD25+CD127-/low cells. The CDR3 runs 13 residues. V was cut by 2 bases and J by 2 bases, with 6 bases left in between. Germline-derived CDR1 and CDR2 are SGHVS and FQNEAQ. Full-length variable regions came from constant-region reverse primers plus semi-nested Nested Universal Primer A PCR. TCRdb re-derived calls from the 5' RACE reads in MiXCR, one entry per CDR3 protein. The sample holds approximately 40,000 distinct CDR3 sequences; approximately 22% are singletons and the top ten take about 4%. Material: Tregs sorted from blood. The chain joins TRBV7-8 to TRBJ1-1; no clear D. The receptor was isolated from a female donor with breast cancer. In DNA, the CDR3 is TGTGCCAGCAGCTTAAAAATAAACACTGAAGCTTTCTTT. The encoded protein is CASSLKINTEAFF. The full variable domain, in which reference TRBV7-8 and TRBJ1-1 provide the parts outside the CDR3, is GAGVSQSPRYKVAKRGQDVALRCDPISGHVSLFWYQQALGQGPEFLTYFQNEAQLDKSGLPSDRFFAERPEGSVSTLKIQRTQQEDSAVYLCASSLKINTEAFFGQGTRLTVV.